Detailed here is one T cell receptor (beta chain). What antigen it recognizes has not been identified. Per-base qualities were not stored, and no clone one base away is much larger. These data originate in a study of blood T cell repertoires in COVID-19 (TCRdb year 2020). Study-level background: Samples from collaborators originated in the United States, Italy and Spain and spanned both the acute and convalescent phases of COVID-19. The material from the prospective study consisted of cDNA or gDNA derived from T cells, B-cell-depleted T cells, or PBMCs. Subjects who had been exposed to COVID-19, were actively infected with it, or had recovered from it provided the deeply sampled blood TCRbeta repertoires that made up the dataset. The repertoires were made available in a free public database intended to serve as a resource for research on the immune response to SARS-CoV-2. Samples came from the ongoing ImmuneRACE study (first 160 participants) plus 1,254 subjects from 6 global collaborators. Nearly every sample came with metadata listing a de-identified subject ID, COVID-19 status, age in years and sex. Where available, HLA class I and class II types were taken from metadata supplied by the sample provider and were not determined by assay-based typing. The paper's findings and limits, for the study overall: The amount of clinical and demographic metadata varied by source and participant and was provided uncurated.

TCRbeta CDR3 regions were amplified from genomic DNA by means of the immunoSEQ Assay, a bias-controlled multiplex PCR. The source study handled its data this way. Within the assay, amplification of reference gene primers was used to estimate how many nucleated cells each sample contained. To quantify the absolute abundance of each unique TCRbeta CDR3 rearrangement, sequence reads were collapsed and filtered. Productive Simpson clonality was computed per sample as the square root of Simpson's diversity index over productive rearrangements. TCRdb obtained this table from immuneACCESS and retained in-frame rearrangements with V and J assigned. These tables miss some clones; where compared with another copy, unresolved V genes account for less than half of the shortfall, and the remainder is unexplained. That table supplies the V and J calls and clone size; D and trimming were determined from the DNA. For this sample the table gives around 290,000 clones, of which roughly nine tenths were detected only once. The ten largest clones add up to 1.5% to 2% of the sample.

The CDR3 runs 14 amino acids, cysteine and phenylalanine included. Only the CDR3 DNA is retained, 42 bases long and in frame from the first base. V is cut by 4 bases and J by 4 bases, and the space between the germline ends is 13 bases. CDR1 is given as LGHDT and CDR2 as YNNKEL, both from the germline V gene (reference sequence). Participants in the prospective study were enrolled through a virtual design, were aged roughly 18 to 95 years, and lived in 24 United States geographic areas. In the prospective study, participants were assigned to cohorts based on the clinical history participants reported in a screening survey and a study questionnaire. Recovered participants in ImmuneRACE Cohort 3 were defined by two consecutive negative NP/OP PCR tests, clearance by a healthcare professional, or resolution of symptoms. In the prospective study, whole blood, serum and a nasopharyngeal or oropharyngeal swab were collected from each participant by mobile phlebotomists. Participants in the prospective study had the option to provide additional blood draws and questionnaires over a roughly 2-month period. Blood samples from the prospective study were shipped frozen or at room temperature prior to DNA extraction.

The sequence joins TRBV3-1 (or the pseudogene TRBV3-2) to TRBJ2-5; the D gene remains uncertain. The specimen was PBMCs or T cells enriched from blood (not recorded which). The clonotype was recovered from a woman aged 40 to 55 who had recovered from COVID-19. The encoded CDR3 is CASSPPEAPETQYF. The nucleotides read TGTGCCAGCAGCCCTCCTGAGGCCCCAGAGACCCAGTACTTC.